This entry features one T cell receptor (beta chain) sequence. This sample stems from a study of blood T cell repertoires in COVID-19. Across the whole study: There were acute and convalescent COVID-19 samples, and they came from the United States, Italy and Spain.

After removal of 2 bases from V and 1 base from J, the junction contained 3 bases not matched to a gene. CDR1 and CDR2 from the germline V gene are SGHRS and YFSETQ. The CDR3 is made up of 14 amino acids. Original methodology: The authors estimated nucleated cell counts from reference gene primer amplification. Here immunoSEQ multiplex PCR was the method, and the copy in TCRdb shows in-frame clones only, minus some. V and J calls and clone size are as listed in that table; D and trimming were resolved from the DNA. The sample includes about 16,000 clones, around 92% of them seen just once. The receptor comes from a human donor in a cohort sampled during active COVID-19. The sequenced sample was peripheral blood. This chain links TRBV5-1 with TRBJ2-7, with 7 bases identical to TRBD1. DNA of the CDR3: TGCGCCAGCAGCTTCCAGGGGGAGTCCTACGAGCAGTACTTC. Amino acids: CASSFQGESYEQYF.